This T cell receptor beta chain was sequenced in a study of radiotherapy plus CTLA-4 blockade in lung cancer. Study findings and constraints: Radiotherapy with ipilimumab was followed by blood expansion of tumor-derived clones.

Trimming took 4 bases from V and 6 from J; bases not matched to a gene: 2. Germline V gene data show CDR1 as SEHNR and CDR2 as FQNEAQ (reference sequence). This CDR3 comprises 14 residues. Some clones are missing from TCRdb's copy, which holds only in-frame ones; the method was immunoSEQ multiplex PCR. The data show more than 90,000 clones, 75% to 80% seen once. A word on this clone: Its antigen is unknown.

This clonotype originated in a human donor with non-small cell lung cancer who had a partial response to radiotherapy plus ipilimumab. The sequencing used peripheral blood, collected from a patient treated with radiotherapy plus ipilimumab. The chain employs TRBV7-9 and TRBJ2-3, with 12 bases fitting TRBD2. CDR3 amino acids: CASSYGLAGDTQYF. The CDR3 DNA is TGTGCCAGCAGCTACGGACTAGCGGGGGATACGCAGTATTTT.